Below are 5 T cell receptor beta chains sequenced from a single sample in a study of T cell responses to AZD1222 COVID-19 vaccine. Sequencing was performed with immunoSEQ multiplex PCR; in TCRdb, only in-frame clones are kept and a portion is missing. The sample shows about 81,000 clones, around 90% of them seen only once. The sample consisted of peripheral blood, taken 28 days after the second AZD1222 dose. All receptors derive from an adult who received the AZD1222 COVID-19 vaccine.

The CDR3 region is CASSLRWGGAGRQETQYF. The CDR3 nucleotides read TGTGCCAGCAGCTTGAGATGGGGGGGCGCGGGTCGCCAAGAGACCCAGTACTTC. The rearrangement uses TRBV11-2 and TRBJ2-5; the D gene is possibly TRBD2 (7 bases). The CDR3 runs 18 residues. The V gene's germline CDR1 is SGHAT and CDR2 FQNNGV. Deletions cut 3 bases from V and 1 base from J, with 21 bases between.

V gene TRBV3-1 (or the pseudogene TRBV3-2) combines with J gene TRBJ1-3; 7 nucleotides agree with TRBD1. J was trimmed by 4 bases and V by 0 bases; bases with no gene match: 6. The CDR3 contains 16 residues. CDR1 is LGHDT, CDR2 YNNKEL, per germline (reference sequence). This CDR3 reads CASSQDRGGGGNTIYF. The CDR3 nucleotides are TGTGCCAGCAGCCAAGATCGAGGGGGCGGAGGAAACACCATATATTTT.

The V and J genes are TRBV4-1 and TRBJ1-6; D call uncertain. There are 15 residues in the CDR3. With 2 bases removed from V and 5 bases from J, the gap between germline ends came to 10 bases. The germline gives CDR1 MGHRA, CDR2 YSYEKL. CDR3: CASSQTAANNSPLHF. The DNA for the CDR3 is TGCGCCAGCAGCCAAACGGCAGCAAATAATTCACCCCTCCACTTT.

The gene calls are TRBV4-1 and TRBJ2-1; 9 positions match TRBD1. The junction had 8 bases not matched to a gene; V was cut back by 4 bases and J by 4 bases. Germline V lookup: CDR1 MGHRA, CDR2 YSYEKL. This CDR3 contains 16 residues. Here the CDR3 reads CASSLLLGQGYNEQFF. Written as DNA, the CDR3 is TGCGCCAGCAGCCTTTTGTTGGGACAGGGTTACAATGAGCAGTTCTTC.

J is TRBJ1-5 and V is TRBV2; no clear D gene. V was cut by 3 bases and J by 2 bases, with 8 bases left in between. This CDR3 is 14 amino acids long. Germline V gene lookup returns CDR1 SNHLY and CDR2 FYNNEI. The CDR3 reads CASSDRQGNQPQHF. In DNA form, the CDR3 reads TGTGCCAGCAGTGACCGCCAGGGCAATCAGCCCCAGCATTTT.